The entry that follows covers one TCR beta chain sequence. No antigen is known for it. The donors, nominally healthy at sampling, likely had unrecorded immune exposures. Primers: 60 Vbeta forward and 13 Jbeta reverse. Sequencing used immunoSEQ multiplex PCR; TCRdb keeps in-frame clones, though not all of them. The sample has about 140,000 clones, 70% to 85% seen once. The record originates from a study of cytomegalovirus exposure and HLA in healthy donors. Study in general: Of roughly 400 genotyped donors, 81% grouped in the Caucasian-associated ancestry cluster.

Study-level results: It was confirmed in vitro that three of the CMV-associated chains were specific for CMV antigens. Differences between HLA loci emerged in a later analysis of TCR association rates, with DRB1 most and HLA-C fewest.

The ends were cut back, 0 bases at V and 3 bases at J, with 8 bases in the middle. The CDR3 is 14 amino acids. Germline V lookup: CDR1 SGHRS, CDR2 YFSETQ. This sequence joins TRBV5-1 and TRBJ2-3; D might be TRBD1 (5 bases). The sequenced sample consisted of PBMCs. The source is a man aged 40-49 years in good health and CMV-seropositive. The DNA of the CDR3 is TGCGCCAGCAGCTTGGCCGACAGAACAGATACGCAGTATTTT. This translates into CASSLADRTDTQYF.